A selection of T cell receptor beta chains follows, all from one sample in a study of blood T cell repertoires in COVID-19. Measured with immunoSEQ multiplex PCR; TCRdb has only the in-frame clones, and not every one. The data show tens of thousands of clones, about 80% seen once. The sequenced material came from peripheral blood. The receptors stem from a human donor in a cohort sampled during active COVID-19. Both conserved end residues are part of each CDR3. Fields, in order: D gene, V gene, J gene, CDR3 protein. D genes are given only for firm matches.

NA,TRBV19,TRBJ1-4,CASSSQGSNEKLFF
NA,TRBV7-9,TRBJ2-7,CASSLASGKPYEQYF
TRBD2,TRBV28,TRBJ2-3,CASSHSRLAGTDTQYF
NA,TRBV3-1/TRBV3-2,TRBJ1-4,CASSQGVGGEKLFF
TRBD1,TRBV6-5,TRBJ2-7,CASSYSGGQHPYEQYF
NA,TRBV11-1,TRBJ2-7,CASSPLDAQGRYEQYF
NA,TRBV9,TRBJ2-3,CASSGTTRAGNTQYF
TRBD1,TRBV24-1,TRBJ2-5,CATSDRDRGETQYF
NA,TRBV10-3,TRBJ2-3,CATADRTDTQYF
NA,TRBV11-2,TRBJ2-5,CASSFGPEETQYF
TRBD2,TRBV3-1/TRBV3-2,TRBJ2-5,CASSQNPGGETQYF
NA,TRBV9,TRBJ2-5,CASSVAPGVQETQYF
NA,TRBV10-2,TRBJ2-7,CASVTGYEQYF
TRBD1,TRBV11-1,TRBJ2-7,CASSLATDRGRRQYF
TRBD2,TRBV15,TRBJ2-3,CATSREERGYTDTQYF
NA,TRBV12-2,TRBJ1-3,CASRCWGQISGNTIYF
TRBD2,TRBV9,TRBJ2-7,CASSFRPGLAGGQPYEQYF
NA,TRBV9,TRBJ2-7,CASSLGASYEQYF
NA,TRBV6-5,TRBJ1-1,CASSSATGHQNTEAFF
TRBD2,TRBV5-1,TRBJ2-3,CASSREVGGGRSTQYF
NA,TRBV6-5,TRBJ2-5,CASSYGRRETQYF
NA,TRBV3-1/TRBV3-2,TRBJ1-1,CASSQAGMGTEAFF
NA,TRBV3-1/TRBV3-2,TRBJ2-5,CASSQDEEVAETQYF
NA,TRBV6-2/TRBV6-3,TRBJ1-2,CASTNSGRDIGYTF
NA,TRBV2,TRBJ2-6,CASSEEGAGANVLTF
TRBD1,TRBV6-5,TRBJ1-3,CASSYSRDSGNTIYF
TRBD2,TRBV15,TRBJ2-5,CATSRGGTRRLQETQYF
TRBD1,TRBV6-1,TRBJ1-2,CASSDSGTGVGYTF
TRBD2,TRBV3-1/TRBV3-2,TRBJ2-5,CASSPYSGGWSETQYF
TRBD1,TRBV10-3,TRBJ2-7,CATQTGSYEQYF
TRBD1,TRBV5-1,TRBJ2-2,CASSPRDSLNTGELFF
TRBD1,TRBV3-1/TRBV3-2,TRBJ2-7,CASSQGPPGQGSYEQYF
NA,TRBV7-9,TRBJ2-3,CASSFSRDLSTDTQYF
TRBD2,TRBV4-2,TRBJ2-7,CASSQVLAGGYEQYF
TRBD1,TRBV2,TRBJ1-2,CASSLQGSRNYGYTF
NA,TRBV24-1,TRBJ2-1,CALNRSSYNEQFF
NA,TRBV14,TRBJ2-3,CASSRMSGPRGDTQYF
TRBD1,TRBV27,TRBJ1-5,CASSIDRGQGRPQHF
TRBD1,TRBV19,TRBJ2-5,CASRGTGQETQYF
NA,TRBV2,TRBJ1-1,CASSESVGDTEAFF
TRBD2,TRBV6-6,TRBJ2-2,CASSRDSGGAFTGELFF
NA,TRBV5-1,TRBJ2-4,CASSPGSRGNIQYF
NA,TRBV3-1/TRBV3-2,TRBJ2-7,CASSQSRGLASEQYF
TRBD1,TRBV13,TRBJ2-5,CASSHGTGEQWETQYF
NA,TRBV13,TRBJ1-6,CASSLGLRNDSPLHF
NA,TRBV7-2,TRBJ2-2,CASSLDAGGGTGELFF
NA,TRBV6-5,TRBJ1-1,CASRGSGTEAFF
TRBD2,TRBV11-3,TRBJ2-3,CASSLTSGAVTDTQYF